Below are 4 T cell receptor beta chains sequenced from a single sample in a study of T cell responses to AZD1222 COVID-19 vaccine. Produced via immunoSEQ multiplex PCR; TCRdb's table is partial and in-frame only. Here the sample spans roughly 150,000 clones, 90% to 95% being singletons. Sequencing was performed on peripheral blood, taken 28 days after the second AZD1222 dose. All receptors derive from an adult who received the AZD1222 COVID-19 vaccine.

The rearrangement links TRBV5-1 to TRBJ1-4; 10 bases line up with TRBD1. In germline, CDR1 is SGHRS, CDR2 YFSETQ. V trimming: 5 bases; J trimming: 7 bases; junction bases outside the gene matches: 5. The CDR3 length is 14 residues. CDR3 in amino acids: CASRSTGGLEKLFF. CDR3 DNA sequence: TGCGCCAGCAGATCGACAGGGGGCCTTGAAAAACTGTTTTTT.

J is TRBJ2-3 and V is TRBV2; 10 bases are shared with TRBD2. J was trimmed by 3 bases and V by 4 bases; bases with no gene match: 4. The CDR3 contains 15 residues. Germline CDR1 reads SNHLY; CDR2 reads FYNNEI. CDR3 residues: CASSAPAGGTDTQYF. The CDR3 DNA follows: TGTGCCAGCAGTGCCCCAGCGGGAGGGACAGATACGCAGTATTTT.

The rearrangement links TRBV11-3 to TRBJ1-1, with 10 bases fitting TRBD1. The CDR3 loop spans 15 amino acids. In germline, CDR1 is SGHNT, CDR2 YENEEA. The V gene end was trimmed by 5 bases and the J gene end by 5 bases; junction bases not matched to a gene: 8. In DNA, the CDR3 is TGTGCCAGCAGCCAAGGGACAGGGGCGACGACTGAAGCTTTCTTT. Amino acids: CASSQGTGATTEAFF.

The V gene is TRBV5-1, the J gene TRBJ1-2; D might be TRBD1 (6 bases). The germline V gene encodes CDR1 SGHRS and CDR2 YFSETQ. The CDR3 has 16 residues. The ends were cut back, 4 bases at V and 2 bases at J, with 18 bases in the middle. CDR3 in amino acids: CASSLGPGRGNYGYTF. The DNA for the CDR3 is TGCGCCAGCAGCCTCGGTCCGGGCAGGGGCAACTATGGCTACACCTTC.